The rows below give T cell receptor beta chains drawn from one sample of a study of T cells after yellow fever vaccination. A single record per CDR3 protein comes from TCRdb applying MiXCR to the 5' RACE reads. The profile shows 75,000 to 100,000 distinct CDR3 sequences, approximately 8.4% of them singletons. Sequenced material: CD8+ T cells not binding an NS4B(214-222) dextramer, sorted from PBMCs, taken less than 18 days after the first yellow fever vaccination. The receptors come from a man in his late teens or twenties who received the YFV17D yellow fever vaccine. Both conserved end residues are part of each CDR3. The order of the fields is clone size, J gene, V gene, D gene, CDR3 DNA, CDR3 protein. D genes are given only for firm matches. Expanded clones get a size class; other rows say once, few or many, or leave the size out.

many,TRBJ2-1,TRBV29-1,.,TGCAGCGTTTGTTCGGGGATTGGAAATGAGCAGTTCTTC,CSVCSGIGNEQFF
few,TRBJ2-3,TRBV12-3/TRBV12-4,TRBD2,TGTGCCAGCAGCCCCCTAGCGGGGGGAGATACGCAGTATTTT,CASSPLAGGDTQYF
.,TRBJ1-2,TRBV12-3/TRBV12-4,.,TGTGCCAGCAGCTTGCGCTTGGGGGAGGCTAACTATGGCTACACCTTC,CASSLRLGEANYGYTF
.,TRBJ2-5,TRBV7-9,.,TGTGCCAGCAGCTTACCCGGGACCGTACAAGAGACCCAGTACTTC,CASSLPGTVQETQYF
few,TRBJ2-1,TRBV12-3/TRBV12-4,TRBD1,TGTGCCAGCAGTTTAAGGCAGGGGGTTTACATTGAGCAGTTCTTC,CASSLRQGVYIEQFF
many,TRBJ1-2,TRBV19,.,TGTGCCAGTAGTGCCGGTAGTTACACCTTC,CASSAGSYTF
few,TRBJ2-7,TRBV10-3,.,TGTGCCATCAGTGCTAGCTACGAGCAGTACTTC,CAISASYEQYF
many,TRBJ2-7,TRBV28,.,TGTGCCAGCAGTCTCGGACAGACCTACGAGCAGTACTTC,CASSLGQTYEQYF
few,TRBJ2-1,TRBV15,.,TGTGCCACCAGCTTGCGGACAGGAGGGGATGAGCAGTTCTTC,CATSLRTGGDEQFF
many,TRBJ2-3,TRBV5-1,TRBD2,TGCGCCAGCAGCTTGGAGGGGACTAGCGGGGGCGCAGATACGCAGTATTTT,CASSLEGTSGGADTQYF
many,TRBJ2-3,TRBV29-1,.,TGCAGCGTCGAAAACGTGGGTTCTCCCACAGATACGCAGTATTTT,CSVENVGSPTDTQYF
many,TRBJ2-7,TRBV5-1,TRBD1,TGCGCCAGCAGCTTGGGACAGGGCCCCACCTACGAGCAGTACTTC,CASSLGQGPTYEQYF
.,TRBJ2-2,TRBV7-8,TRBD2,TGTGCCAGCTGCTTACTTGGACTAGCGGGGGCCCGGAACACCGGGGAGCTGTTTTTT,CASCLLGLAGARNTGELFF
few,TRBJ1-1,TRBV4-1,.,TGCGCCAGCAGCCAAGAAGCTGCGAACACTGAAGCTTTCTTT,CASSQEAANTEAFF
few,TRBJ2-1,TRBV9,.,TGTGCCAGCAGCGGGGACTGGAGCTCCTACAATGAGCAGTTCTTC,CASSGDWSSYNEQFF
.,TRBJ2-2,TRBV15,.,TGTGCCACCCGTAAGGGGTGGACCGGGGAGCTGTTTTTT,CATRKGWTGELFF
many,TRBJ2-7,TRBV7-8,TRBD2,TGTGCCAGCAGCCCCCGTATGGTAGTACAGCGGGGGTCCTACGAGCAGTACTTC,CASSPRMVVQRGSYEQYF
.,TRBJ2-5,TRBV7-9,.,TGTGCCAGCAGCTTACAGGGACCTAGGGAGACCCAGTACTTC,CASSLQGPRETQYF
.,TRBJ2-7,TRBV5-1,TRBD2,TGCGCCAGCAGCTTGAGCGGGGCGAACTACGAGCAGTACTTC,CASSLSGANYEQYF
few,TRBJ2-7,TRBV7-2,TRBD1,TGTGCCAGCAGCTCAACCGCAGGGGGAATCTACGAGCAGTACTTC,CASSSTAGGIYEQYF
many,TRBJ2-5,TRBV7-6,.,TGTGCCAGCAGCTTCGGCGCGGGTCCTAACCCAATTCAAGAGACCCAGTACTTC,CASSFGAGPNPIQETQYF
.,TRBJ2-7,TRBV21-1,.,TGTGCCAGCAGCACTAGACCCGTGTACGAGCAGTACTTC,CASSTRPVYEQYF
few,TRBJ2-2,TRBV19,.,TGTGCCAGTATGCTTAGAATAGACACCGGGGAGCTGTTTTTT,CASMLRIDTGELFF
.,TRBJ1-1,TRBV12-3/TRBV12-4,.,TGTGCCAGCAGTTTGACAGCTCTCAACACTGAAGCTTTCTTT,CASSLTALNTEAFF
.,TRBJ2-3,TRBV5-4,TRBD1,TGTGCCAGCAGCCAGGGGGCCCCGGACACAGATACGCAGTATTTT,CASSQGAPDTDTQYF
once,TRBJ2-1,TRBV15,.,TGTGCCACCAGCAGAGACCGGTCAGGTGCTTACAATGAGCAGTTCTTC,CATSRDRSGAYNEQFF
few,TRBJ2-7,TRBV6-1,.,TGTGCCAGCAGTGAACGAAGGAACGGTTACGAGCAGTACTTC,CASSERRNGYEQYF
.,TRBJ2-1,TRBV12-3/TRBV12-4,.,TGTGCCAGCAGTGGCCAGGGTGAAGGGTCCTACAATGAGCAGTTCTTC,CASSGQGEGSYNEQFF
many,TRBJ2-1,TRBV6-1,TRBD2,TGTGCCAGCAGTCAGAGACTAGCGGGGAGCTCCTACAATGAGCAGTTCTTC,CASSQRLAGSSYNEQFF
few,TRBJ2-2,TRBV3-1,TRBD1,TGTGCCAGCAGCTACAGGGGGCGATCCGGGGAGCTGTTTTTT,CASSYRGRSGELFF
many,TRBJ2-2,TRBV12-3/TRBV12-4,.,TGTGCCAGCAGTTTTATCTTCGGGGAGCTGTTTTTT,CASSFIFGELFF
few,TRBJ2-7,TRBV4-2,.,TGTGCCAGCAGCCAAGACTTCAATTACTATCAAGGAGAGCAGTACTTC,CASSQDFNYYQGEQYF
few,TRBJ1-3,TRBV29-1,.,TGCAGCGTTGAAGTCCAGGGATCTAGCACCATATATTTT,CSVEVQGSSTIYF
few,TRBJ1-1,TRBV7-3,.,TGTGCCAGCAGCCCCCAGCGTCCTTGGCAGACTGAAGCTTTCTTT,CASSPQRPWQTEAFF
.,TRBJ1-1,TRBV4-1,.,TGCGCCAGCAGCCAAGATCCGGGGGTAGTCACTGAAGCTTTCTTT,CASSQDPGVVTEAFF
medium-sized,TRBJ2-5,TRBV4-2,TRBD2,TGTGCCAGCAGCCAAGGACTAGCTCAAGAGACCCAGTACTTC,CASSQGLAQETQYF
.,TRBJ2-5,TRBV7-9,.,TGTGCCAGCAGCGCGCGGAGGGCGGGCCAAGAGACCCAGTACTTC,CASSARRAGQETQYF
many,TRBJ2-7,TRBV11-2,.,TGTGCCAGCAGCTTAGTCGGAACCCGCTTTTACGAGCAGTACTTC,CASSLVGTRFYEQYF
.,TRBJ1-2,TRBV5-1,.,TGCGCCAGCAGCTTGGAGGGACCCAGCTATGGCTACACCTTC,CASSLEGPSYGYTF
many,TRBJ2-3,TRBV30,TRBD1,TGTGCCTTTGGGACAGCCACAGATACGCAGTATTTT,CAFGTATDTQYF
many,TRBJ2-2,TRBV12-3/TRBV12-4,.,TGTGCCAGCAGCCTCGGGTCCGGGGAGCTGTTTTTT,CASSLGSGELFF
.,TRBJ2-6,TRBV19,.,TGTGCCAGTGACCAGGGGACTGGGGCCAACGTCCTGACTTTC,CASDQGTGANVLTF
few,TRBJ2-1,TRBV7-6,.,TGTGCCAGCAGCTTAGACTCGGGGGGCTTCACTGAGCAGTTCTTC,CASSLDSGGFTEQFF
many,TRBJ2-3,TRBV29-1,TRBD1,TGCAGCGTTGAGACTTGGGACAGGGGACTCCTAGCACAAGATACGCAGTATTTT,CSVETWDRGLLAQDTQYF
many,TRBJ2-2,TRBV12-3/TRBV12-4,.,TGTGCCAGCAGTTTACTCTACAGGGATAACACCGGGGAGCTGTTTTTT,CASSLLYRDNTGELFF
.,TRBJ1-6,TRBV4-1,TRBD1,TGCGCCAGCAGCCGAATTCCAGGGGGCGCCTCACCCCTCCACTTT,CASSRIPGGASPLHF
.,TRBJ1-2,TRBV2,TRBD1,TGTGCCAGCAGTTTCCCGGACAGGACACTTGGCTACACCTTC,CASSFPDRTLGYTF
.,TRBJ2-1,TRBV4-3,.,TGCGCCAGCAGCCTGAGGTACAATGAGCAGTTCTTC,CASSLRYNEQFF
.,TRBJ2-7,TRBV7-9,.,TGTGCCAGCAGCCTCCAGCTCCCCTCGCGCTACGAGCAGTACTTC,CASSLQLPSRYEQYF
.,TRBJ1-6,TRBV7-6,.,TGTGCCAGCAGCATGACTGGCCCGAATTCACCCCTCCACTTT,CASSMTGPNSPLHF
.,TRBJ2-5,TRBV6-5,.,TGTGCCAGCAGTTACTCTGGGGTGGAGACCCAGTACTTC,CASSYSGVETQYF
few,TRBJ2-2,TRBV4-3,.,TGCGCCAGCAGCCAAAATATCCGTCCTTCAGGGATCCGAAACACCGGGGAGCTGTTTTTT,CASSQNIRPSGIRNTGELFF
.,TRBJ2-7,TRBV11-2,TRBD2,TGTGCCAGCAGCGCCGGACTAGCGGGGGGCTACGAGCAGTACTTC,CASSAGLAGGYEQYF
few,TRBJ2-2,TRBV29-1,.,TGCAGCGTCTGGGGGAACACCGGGGAGCTGTTTTTT,CSVWGNTGELFF
few,TRBJ2-1,TRBV5-4,.,TGTGCCAGCAGCTCCACGGGACTCCACTCCTACAATGAGCAGTTCTTC,CASSSTGLHSYNEQFF